The clone carrying this T cell receptor (beta chain) was seen at least ten times. The sample belongs to a study of T cells in Graves' hyperthyroidism and ophthalmopathy. Study in general: The authors collected peripheral blood at initial diagnosis, before any treatment.

Amplification of TCR beta CDR3 regions was performed using RNA transcripts as template. The HTBI primer set was used in a first-round RT-PCR of the TCR CDR3. A single record per CDR3 protein comes from TCRdb applying MiXCR to the multiplex PCR reads. The data hold 500,000 or so distinct CDR3 sequences, with 16% observed a single time. The CDR3 sequence is 12 residues long. The V gene's germline CDR1 is MNHEY and CDR2 SMNVEV (reference sequence). Trimming took off 5 bases at V and 7 bases at J, with 11 bases between the two ends. The sequence came from a woman younger than 45 with Graves' ophthalmopathy. Sequencing was done on a sample of blood. The chain uses TRBV27 and TRBJ1-2; D might be TRBD1 (6 bases). CDR3 sequence reads: CASSPTGTGYTF. CDR3 DNA sequence: TGTGCCAGCAGTCCTACAGGGACTGGCTACACCTTC.